This T cell receptor beta chain appears in the sequencing data of a study of CD8+ T cells in alopecia areata. Study context: Treated patients received oral tofacitinib, 5 to 10 mg twice daily.

About this clone: Its antigen remains unidentified.

The treatment: oral pan-JAK inhibitor, 5-10 mg twice daily. It was cDNA, reverse transcribed from extracted RNA, that served as the sequencing template. Profiling relied on immunoSEQ multiplex PCR, and the TCRdb table lists in-frame clones only, not all of them. Seen here are about 180,000 clones, about 48% observed once, and the top ten hold 11%. Broader study findings: It was observed that many expanded lesional clones persisted in scalp and blood during tofacitinib. Higher clonality than in normal scalp was seen in lesional scalp, especially alopecia totalis/universalis.

The source of this sequence is a human donor with alopecia areata. The source was CD8+ T cells sorted from blood, collected at week 24, from a patient treated with tofacitinib.

CDR3 nucleotide sequence: TGTGCCAGCAGCTTAGACCACACCGGGGAGCTGTTTTTT. It yields the protein CASSLDHTGELFF. The V call is TRBV7-6, the J call TRBJ2-2; D is unresolved. The CDR3 extends over 13 amino acids. The V and J ends lost 1 base and 3 bases respectively, with 3 bases between them. The V gene's germline CDR1 is SGHVS and CDR2 FNYEAQ. The complete variable domain, with remaining parts taken from reference TRBV7-6 and TRBJ2-2, reads GAGVSQSPRYKVTKRGQDVALRCDPISGHVSLYWYRQALGQGPEFLTYFNYEAQQDKSGLPNDRFSAERPEGSISTLTIQRTEQRDSAMYRCASSLDHTGELFFGEGSRLTVL.